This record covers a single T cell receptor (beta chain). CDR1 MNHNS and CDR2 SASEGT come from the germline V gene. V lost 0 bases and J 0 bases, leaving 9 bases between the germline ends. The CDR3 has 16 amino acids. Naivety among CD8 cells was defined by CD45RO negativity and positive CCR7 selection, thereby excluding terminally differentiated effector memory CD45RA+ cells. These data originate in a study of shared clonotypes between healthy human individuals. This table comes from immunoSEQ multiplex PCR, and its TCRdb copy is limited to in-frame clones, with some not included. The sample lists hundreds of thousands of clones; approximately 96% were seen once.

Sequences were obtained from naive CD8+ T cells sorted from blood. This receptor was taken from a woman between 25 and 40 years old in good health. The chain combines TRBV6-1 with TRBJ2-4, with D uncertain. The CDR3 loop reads CASSEALPIAKNIQYF. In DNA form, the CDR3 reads TGTGCCAGCAGTGAAGCGCTTCCGATAGCCAAAAACATTCAGTACTTC.